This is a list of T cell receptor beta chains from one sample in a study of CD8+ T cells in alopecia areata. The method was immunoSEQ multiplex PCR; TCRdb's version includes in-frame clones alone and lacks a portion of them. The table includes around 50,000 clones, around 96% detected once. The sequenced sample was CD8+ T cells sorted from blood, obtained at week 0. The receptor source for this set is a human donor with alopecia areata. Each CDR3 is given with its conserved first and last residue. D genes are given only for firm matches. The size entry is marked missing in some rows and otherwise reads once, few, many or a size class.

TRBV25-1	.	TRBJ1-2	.	TGTGCCAGCAGTTATGCTCGGGACACCTATGGCTACACCTTC	CASSYARDTYGYTF
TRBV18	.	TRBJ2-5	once	TGTGCCAGCTCACCACCGGGCGACGGACAAGAGACCCAGTACTTC	CASSPPGDGQETQYF
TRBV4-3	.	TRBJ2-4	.	TGCGCCAGCAGCCAACTAGGACTGGCCCCCTACATTCAGTACTTC	CASSQLGLAPYIQYF
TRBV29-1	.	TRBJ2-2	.	TGCAGCGTCATAGAGAAGGGACTCGACACCGGGGAGCTGTTTTTT	CSVIEKGLDTGELFF
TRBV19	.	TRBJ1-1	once	TGTGCCAGTAGGCAGGGGTTTACTGAAGCTTTCTTT	CASRQGFTEAFF
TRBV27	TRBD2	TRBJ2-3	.	TGTGCCAGCAGTTTATTACTCCCTAGCGGGGACCTCGATACGCAGTATTTT	CASSLLLPSGDLDTQYF
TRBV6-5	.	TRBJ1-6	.	TGTGCCAGCAGTTACTCCGGGACAAGGGCACCCCTCCACTTT	CASSYSGTRAPLHF
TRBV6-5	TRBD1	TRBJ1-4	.	TGTGCCAGCAGTTTTACAGGGGCGAGTAATGAAAAACTGTTTTTT	CASSFTGASNEKLFF
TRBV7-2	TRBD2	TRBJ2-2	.	TGTGCCAGCAGCTTCCATAGCGGGGCGAACACCGGGGAGCTGTTTTTT	CASSFHSGANTGELFF
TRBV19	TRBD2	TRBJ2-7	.	TGTGCCAGTAGAATGAACGGGGGGAGCACCTACGAGCAGTACTTC	CASRMNGGSTYEQYF
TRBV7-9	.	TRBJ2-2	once	TGTGCCAGCAGCTTAGTGGGCGGTCCCGGGGAGCTGTTTTTT	CASSLVGGPGELFF